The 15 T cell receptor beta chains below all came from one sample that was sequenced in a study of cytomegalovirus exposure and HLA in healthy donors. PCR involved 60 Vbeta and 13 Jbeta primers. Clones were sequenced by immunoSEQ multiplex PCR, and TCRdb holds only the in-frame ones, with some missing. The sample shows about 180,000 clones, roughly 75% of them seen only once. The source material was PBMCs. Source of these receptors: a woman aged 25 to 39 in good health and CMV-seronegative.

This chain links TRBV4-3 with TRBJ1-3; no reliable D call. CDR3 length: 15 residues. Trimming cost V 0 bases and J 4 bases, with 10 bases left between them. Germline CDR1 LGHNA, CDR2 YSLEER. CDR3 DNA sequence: TGCGCCAGCAGCCAAGATCCGGGGTTAGGAAACACCATATATTTT. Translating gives CASSQDPGLGNTIYF.

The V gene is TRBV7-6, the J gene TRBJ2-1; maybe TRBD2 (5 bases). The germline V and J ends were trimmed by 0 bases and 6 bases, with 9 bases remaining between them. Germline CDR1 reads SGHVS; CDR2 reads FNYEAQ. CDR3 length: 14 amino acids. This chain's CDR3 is CASSLAGLGNEQFF. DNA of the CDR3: TGTGCCAGCAGCTTAGCCGGACTCGGCAATGAGCAGTTCTTC.

CDR3 sequence reads: CASSLRQVNQPQHF. The CDR3 DNA reads as TGTGCCAGCAGCTTGCGCCAGGTCAATCAGCCCCAGCATTTT. The V call is TRBV5-6, the J call TRBJ1-5, with D hard to call. Per germline, CDR1 SGHDT and CDR2 YYEEEE. V shed 1 base and J shed 3 bases, with 8 bases lying between them. The CDR3 is made up of 14 amino acids. Drawing the rest from reference TRBV5-6 and TRBJ1-5, the complete variable domain is DAGVTQSPTHLIKTRGQQVTLRCSPKSGHDTVSWYQQALGQGPQFIFQYYEEEERQRGNFPDRFSGHQFPNYSSELNVNALLLGDSALYLCASSLRQVNQPQHFGDGTRLSIL.

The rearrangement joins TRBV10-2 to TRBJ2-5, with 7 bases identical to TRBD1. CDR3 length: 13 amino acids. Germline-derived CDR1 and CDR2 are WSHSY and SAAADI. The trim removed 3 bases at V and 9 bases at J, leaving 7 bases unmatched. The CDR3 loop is CASSDEGAPAQYF. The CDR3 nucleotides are TGCGCCAGCAGTGATGAGGGGGCGCCTGCCCAGTACTTC.

CDR3 region: CASSVRVSGNTIYF. The CDR3 bases are TGTGCCAGCAGCGTGCGGGTCTCAGGAAACACCATATATTTT. J is TRBJ1-3 and V is TRBV7-2; no clear D gene. Germline assignment: CDR1 SGHTA and CDR2 FQGNSA. V dropped 5 bases and J dropped 4 bases, with 12 bases sitting between them. This CDR3 has 14 residues.

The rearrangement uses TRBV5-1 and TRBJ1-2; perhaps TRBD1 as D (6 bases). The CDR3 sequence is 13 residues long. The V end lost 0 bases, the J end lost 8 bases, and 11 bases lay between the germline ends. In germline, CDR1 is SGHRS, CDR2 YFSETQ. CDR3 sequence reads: CASSLVGDIGYTF. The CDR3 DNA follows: TGCGCCAGCAGCTTGGTTGGGGACATAGGCTACACCTTC.

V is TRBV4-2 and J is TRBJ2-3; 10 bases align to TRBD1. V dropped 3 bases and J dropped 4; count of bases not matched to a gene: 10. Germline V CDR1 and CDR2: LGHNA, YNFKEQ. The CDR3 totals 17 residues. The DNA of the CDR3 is TGTGCCAGCAGCCATACCGGGACAGGGGAAGGCCCAGATACGCAGTATTTT. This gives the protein CASSHTGTGEGPDTQYF.

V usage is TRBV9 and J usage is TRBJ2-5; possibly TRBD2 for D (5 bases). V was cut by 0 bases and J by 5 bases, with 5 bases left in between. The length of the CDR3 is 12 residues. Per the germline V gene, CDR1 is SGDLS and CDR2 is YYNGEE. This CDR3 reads CASSVGGETQYF. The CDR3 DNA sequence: TGTGCCAGCAGCGTAGGAGGGGAGACCCAGTACTTC.

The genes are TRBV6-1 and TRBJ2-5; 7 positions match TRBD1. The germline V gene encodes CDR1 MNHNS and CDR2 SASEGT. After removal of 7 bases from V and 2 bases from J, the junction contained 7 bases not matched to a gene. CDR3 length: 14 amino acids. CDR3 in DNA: TGTGCCAGCAATCTCGACAGGGTACAAGAGACCCAGTACTTC. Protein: CASNLDRVQETQYF.

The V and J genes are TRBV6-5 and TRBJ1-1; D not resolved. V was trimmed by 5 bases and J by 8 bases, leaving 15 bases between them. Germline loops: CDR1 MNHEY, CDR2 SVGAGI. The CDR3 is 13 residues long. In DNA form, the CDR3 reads TGTGCCAGCAGTCCCACCGGGAGGGCGGAAGCTTTCTTT. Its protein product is CASSPTGRAEAFF.

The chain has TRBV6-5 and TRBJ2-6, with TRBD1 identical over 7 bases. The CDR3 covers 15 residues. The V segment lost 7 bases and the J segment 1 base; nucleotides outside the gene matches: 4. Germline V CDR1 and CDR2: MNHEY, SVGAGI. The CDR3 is CASNPGGSGANVLTF. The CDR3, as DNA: TGTGCCAGCAACCCAGGGGGTTCTGGGGCCAACGTCCTGACTTTC.

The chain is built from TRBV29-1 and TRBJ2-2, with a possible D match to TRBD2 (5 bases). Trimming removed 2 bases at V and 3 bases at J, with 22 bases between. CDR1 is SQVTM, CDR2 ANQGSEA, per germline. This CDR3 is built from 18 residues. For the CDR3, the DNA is TGCAGCGTTGAATGCGCGGACTCAGAGAACCCGGACACCGGGGAGCTGTTTTTT. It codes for CSVECADSENPDTGELFF.

CDR3 protein: CASRRHNSGNTIYF. The DNA for the CDR3 is TGTGCCAGCAGACGACACAACTCTGGAAACACCATATATTTT. This chain connects TRBV6-5 to TRBJ1-3; the D is unclear. CDR3 length equals 14 residues. CDR1 is MNHEY and CDR2 is SVGAGI in the germline V gene. The V gene lost 6 bases and the J gene lost 0 bases, with 9 bases spanning the gap.

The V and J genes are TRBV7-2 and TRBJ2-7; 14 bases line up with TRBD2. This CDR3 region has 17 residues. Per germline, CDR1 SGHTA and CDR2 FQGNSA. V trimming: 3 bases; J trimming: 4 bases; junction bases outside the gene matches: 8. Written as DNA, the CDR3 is TGTGCCAGCAGCTTTTCATGGACTAGCGGGGGGAGATACGAGCAGTACTTC. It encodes CASSFSWTSGGRYEQYF.

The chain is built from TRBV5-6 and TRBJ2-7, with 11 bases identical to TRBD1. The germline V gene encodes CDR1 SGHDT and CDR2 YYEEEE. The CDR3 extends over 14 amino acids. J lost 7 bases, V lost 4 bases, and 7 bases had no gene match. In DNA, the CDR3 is TGTGCCAGCAGCGCCGGGACAGGGGGGCGGGAGCAGTACTTC. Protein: CASSAGTGGREQYF.